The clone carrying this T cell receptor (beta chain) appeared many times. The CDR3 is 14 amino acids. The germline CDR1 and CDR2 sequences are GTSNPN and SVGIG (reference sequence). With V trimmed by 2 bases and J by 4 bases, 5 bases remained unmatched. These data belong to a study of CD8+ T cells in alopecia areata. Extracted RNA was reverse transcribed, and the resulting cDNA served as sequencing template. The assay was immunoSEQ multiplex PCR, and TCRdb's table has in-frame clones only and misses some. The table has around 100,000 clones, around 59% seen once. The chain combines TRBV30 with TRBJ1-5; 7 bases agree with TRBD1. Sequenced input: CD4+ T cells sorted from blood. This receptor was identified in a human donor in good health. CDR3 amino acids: CAWSRTGQNQPQHF. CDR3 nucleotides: TGTGCCTGGAGTCGGACAGGACAGAATCAGCCCCAGCATTTT.